This T cell receptor (beta chain) derives from a study of T-cell reconstitution after alpha-beta-depleted transplantation in children. Unique molecular identifiers were used in preparing the TCRbeta library. MiXCR, run by TCRdb on the PCR reads, gives a single entry per CDR3 protein. The sample has approximately 300,000 distinct CDR3 sequences, 11% seen once. This clonotype was recorded at least ten times. The TCR originated in a male patient aged 2-15 years who had a stem cell transplant for chronic granulomatous disease, so the T cells may come from the graft donor. The sample consisted of peripheral blood, taken 180 days after TCRalphabeta/CD19-depleted stem cell transplant.

CDR3 protein: CSARGQGRYGYTF. Written as DNA, the CDR3 is TGCAGCGCCCGAGGACAGGGCCGCTATGGCTACACCTTC. The chain employs TRBV29-1 and TRBJ1-2; 8 positions agree with TRBD1. The ends lost 7 bases at V and 4 bases at J; junction bases unmatched: 8. The CDR3 consists of 13 residues. Per the germline V gene, CDR1 is SQVTM and CDR2 is ANQGSEA.